This entry concerns a single TCR beta chain. Its specificity is unknown. The sequenced patients had an expansion of CD8+CD57+ cells seen by flow cytometry. Therapy had not been given to patients before blood sampling. The germline V and J ends were trimmed by 0 bases and 0 bases, with 11 bases remaining between them. CDR1 and CDR2 (germline): KGHSH, LQKENI. This CDR3 spans 16 amino acids. The data originate from a study of CD8+CD57+ T cells in acquired aplastic anemia. Study observations and caveats: About 27 shared CD8+ CDR3s appeared highly expressed within patients' immunodominant clones.

Genomic DNA, serving as template, underwent TCR beta VDJ and CDR3 profiling. TCRdb itself ran the reads through MiXCR, one entry per CDR3 protein. Among 150,000 to 180,000 distinct CDR3 sequences listed, less than 60% were seen once. The V and J genes are TRBV18 and TRBJ1-2; D uncertain. The TCR comes from a human donor with aplastic anemia. Material: sorted CD4+, CD8+, or CD8+CD57+ T cells (not recorded which) from PBMCs. The CDR3 reads CASSPPSPGPNYGYTF. The CDR3 DNA is TGTGCCAGCTCACCACCGTCTCCGGGTCCTAACTATGGCTACACCTTC.